This T cell receptor (beta chain) was sequenced in a study of blood T cell repertoires in COVID-19. Study background: Sites across the United States, Italy and Spain contributed samples from acute and convalescent COVID-19. PBMCs, B-cell-depleted T cells, or T cells provided the cDNA or gDNA that made up the material.

Germline CDR1 reads SGHTA; CDR2 reads FQGNSA. Trimming removed 4 bases at V and 2 bases at J, with 12 bases between. The CDR3 runs 14 residues. Under the authors' procedure: Nucleated cell number was recorded as an estimate derived from reference gene primer amplification. Repertoires were generated with immunoSEQ multiplex PCR, while TCRdb's copy carries only in-frame clones and drops some. Clonal size and the V and J genes are those of that table, whereas D and trimming came from the DNA. The sample lists some 150,000 clones; around four fifths were seen once. The specimen was peripheral blood. The chain employs TRBV7-2 and TRBJ2-7; possibly TRBD1 for D (5 bases). This clonotype originated in a woman aged 40 to 49 with active or convalescent COVID-19. The CDR3 loop is CASSSDNPPYEQYF. The CDR3 DNA reads as TGTGCCAGCAGCTCGGACAACCCCCCCTACGAGCAGTACTTC.